This TCR beta chain was obtained from a study of blood T cells in healthy people across ages (dated by TCRdb to between 2014 and 2017). Broadly, across the study: In model experiments, roughly one uniquely barcoded TCR beta cDNA molecule per two T cells was captured by template switching. Donors of different ages were randomly distributed across sequencing lanes to avoid experimental bias. Donors were grouped into four age groups: young (average approximately 15 years), middle-aged (less than 40), aged (roughly 62) and long-lived (approximately 78). To track age-related changes in TCR beta repertoire diversity, the study relied on deep sequencing normalized with unique cDNA molecular identifiers. The study analyzed two additional independent replicas of 1 million unique cDNA reads from the same blood draw for two donors, one aged 18 to 30 and one aged 80 or older. Paper-wide results and their limitations: Donor CMV infection status was unknown, potentially confounding age-related changes in expanded clonotypes. A strong correlation was found between observed TCR beta diversity and the percentage of naive T cells measured by flow cytometry. Estimates of total diversity from one million sequenced T cells were regarded as lower bounds and underestimates. Compared with the aged group, more naive CD4+ T cells, fewer expanded clones and increased TCR diversity were shown by the long-lived group, suggesting age selection. Observed TCR beta diversity per million T cells fell roughly linearly with age, and a significant reduction was already apparent by age roughly 41. Because profiling used bulk unsorted PBMCs, naive and antigen-experienced compartments could not be compared conclusively.

The sample holds a few counts of this clonotype. The specificity of this receptor is unknown. Base qualities are missing; no much larger clone stands one base away. Systemically healthy Caucasian individuals from Russia, 39 in total and aged about 6 to 90 years, were included as donors. Each donor gave ten milliliters of peripheral blood, collected into EDTA-treated Vacutainer tubes. Ficoll-Paque density-gradient centrifugation was used to isolate PBMCs, with at least 7 million per sample. Trizol reagent was used to extract total RNA from the PBMCs, yielding at least 6 micrograms per sample. The percentages of naive CD45RAhigh/CD27high T cells were determined by flow cytometry on a PBMC aliquot from every donor. The library relied on 5' RACE. The second PCR ran for about 6 to 12 cycles and used a J-beta primer mix along with a sample-barcoded 5' primer. A unique molecular identifier was introduced onto each TCR beta cDNA molecule by a template-switch 5' adaptor carrying 12 random nucleotides. At least 2.5 million CDR3-containing paired-end reads were obtained from each sample. First-strand cDNA synthesis was performed from all RNA using the Mint cDNA synthesis kit, with priming by a TRBC-specific oligonucleotide. All cDNA was treated with uracil-DNA glycosylase and then went through a first 18-cycle PCR with the universal primers M1SS and BC2_uni_R. Processing in the source paper ran as follows. For normalization, 1 million high-quality reads were randomly selected from each sample, with every read carrying a distinct molecular identifier. Instead of being binned into consensus sequences, reads that shared molecular identifiers were thrown out. MiTCR, run with a Q25 quality threshold and the strictest error-elimination algorithm, handled CDR3 identification, clonotype clustering and error correction. A nonparametric unseen species model using Euler transformation provided a lower-bound estimate of total TCR beta diversity. The public reads were reprocessed in TCRdb via fastp at Q25 and MiXCR, keeping in-frame beta chains. A single entry per CDR3 protein holds the most common genes and DNA from its merged rows. The V and J calls reflect TCRdb's pipeline rather than the authors' work. This sample holds roughly 1.9 million distinct CDR3 sequences; roughly 43% were observed only once. The top ten clones comprise approximately 22% of the sample.

This sequence was found in a human donor in good health. The sequenced material came from blood.

For the CDR3, the sequence is CASSLLGQSDSPLHF. The nucleotides are TGTGCCAGCAGTTTACTGGGACAGAGCGATTCACCCCTCCACTTT. The sequence is built from TRBV12-3 or TRBV12-4 and TRBJ1-6, with TRBD1 matching 7 junction bases. The CDR3 measures 15 amino acids from cysteine to phenylalanine. Here the CDR3 DNA is all that survives: 45 bases in frame from base 1. From V the trimming removes 2 bases and from J it removes 8 bases, while the gene matches leave 6 bases of the junction unaccounted for.